This T cell receptor beta chain emerged from a study of post-analysis software for immune sequencing data. Overall study: Relapsing-remitting, secondary progressive and progressive-relapsing forms of multiple sclerosis all featured among disease courses. Study-level results: Multiple sclerosis was associated with a significant reduction in normalized Chao1 diversity relative to controls. In patients, five or six TRBV segments were more frequent than in controls, with TRBV5-6, TRBV5-1 and TRBV20-1 among them.

A note on this clonotype: Its antigen is undetermined.

Unique molecular identifiers had been added to the TCR beta cDNA libraries. Starting from roughly 1 to 10 million T cells, the study yielded roughly 0.5 million cDNA molecules. One entry per CDR3 protein, called by TCRdb with MiXCR from the PCR reads. The profile shows about 820,000 distinct CDR3 sequences, 53% of them singletons. After removal of 3 bases from V and 6 bases from J, the junction contained 3 bases not matched to a gene. This CDR3 spans 15 amino acids. Looked up from germline, CDR1 is MGHRA and CDR2 is YSYEKL. The receptor was isolated from a girl aged 10-17 years with multiple sclerosis. This chain links TRBV4-1 with TRBJ2-1, with 12 bases identical to TRBD1. Sequenced: blood. In nucleotides, the CDR3 is TGCGCCAGCAGCCAGGGACAGGGGGCCAGCAATGAGCAGTTCTTC. It encodes CASSQGQGASNEQFF.